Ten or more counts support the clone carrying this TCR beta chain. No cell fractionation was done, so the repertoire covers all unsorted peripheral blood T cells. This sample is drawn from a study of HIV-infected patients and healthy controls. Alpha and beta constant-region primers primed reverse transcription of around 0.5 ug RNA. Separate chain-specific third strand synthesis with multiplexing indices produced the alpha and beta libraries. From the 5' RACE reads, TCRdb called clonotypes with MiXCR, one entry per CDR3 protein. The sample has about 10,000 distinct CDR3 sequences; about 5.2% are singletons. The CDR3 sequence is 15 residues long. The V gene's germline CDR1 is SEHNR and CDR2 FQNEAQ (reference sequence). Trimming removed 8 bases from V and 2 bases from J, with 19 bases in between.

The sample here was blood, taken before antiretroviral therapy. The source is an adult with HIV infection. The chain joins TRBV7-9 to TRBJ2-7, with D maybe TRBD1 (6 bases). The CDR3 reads CASGPPDSAAYEQYF. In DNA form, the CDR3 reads TGTGCCAGCGGACCTCCGGACAGCGCAGCCTACGAGCAGTACTTC.